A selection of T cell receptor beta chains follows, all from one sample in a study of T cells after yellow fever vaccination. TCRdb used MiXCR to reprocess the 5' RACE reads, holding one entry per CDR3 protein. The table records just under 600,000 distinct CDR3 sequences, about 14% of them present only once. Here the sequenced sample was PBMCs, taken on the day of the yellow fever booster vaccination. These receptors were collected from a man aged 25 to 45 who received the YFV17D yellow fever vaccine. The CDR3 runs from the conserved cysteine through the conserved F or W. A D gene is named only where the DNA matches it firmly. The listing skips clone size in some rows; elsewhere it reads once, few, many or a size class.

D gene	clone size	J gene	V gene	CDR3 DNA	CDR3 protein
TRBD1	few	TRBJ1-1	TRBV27	TGTGCCAGCAGTGGGACAGGGAGGAGCACTGAAGCTTTCTTT	CASSGTGRSTEAFF
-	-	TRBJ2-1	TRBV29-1	TGCAGCGTTGACTACGGGGAACAGGTTAATGAGCAGTTCTTC	CSVDYGEQVNEQFF
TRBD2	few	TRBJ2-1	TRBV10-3	TGTGCCATCAGTGAGTCGACTCAAGCGGGAGCAGGGGAGCAGTTCTTC	CAISESTQAGAGEQFF
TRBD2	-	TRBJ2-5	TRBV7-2	TGTGCCAGCAGCGGAAAACTAGCGGGAGCGAATTTTGAGACCCAGTACTTC	CASSGKLAGANFETQYF
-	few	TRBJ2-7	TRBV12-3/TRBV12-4	TGTGCCAGCAGTTTAGTTCTGGATCGGGAGCAGTACTTC	CASSLVLDREQYF
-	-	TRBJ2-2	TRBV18	TGTGCCAGCTCACTCCAAGCACTCGAAACCACGACCACCGGGGAGCTGTTTTTT	CASSLQALETTTTGELFF
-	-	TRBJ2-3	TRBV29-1	TGCAGCGTTAAAACGGCTTCGGACTACACAGATACGCAGTATTTT	CSVKTASDYTDTQYF
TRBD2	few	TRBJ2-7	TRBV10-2	TGCGCCAGCAGTGGCGGGACAGTTAGCGGGAGGGTCTACGAGCAGTACTTC	CASSGGTVSGRVYEQYF
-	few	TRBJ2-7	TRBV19	TGTGCCAGTAGTTACGACAGAAGCTCCTACGAGCAGTACTTC	CASSYDRSSYEQYF
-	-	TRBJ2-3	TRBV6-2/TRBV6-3	TGTGCCAGCAGTTACGGCCCGCCGCCGGAGCTCACAGATACGCAGTATTTT	CASSYGPPPELTDTQYF
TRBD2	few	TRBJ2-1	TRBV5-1	TGCGCCAGCAGCTTGGAAGCGGGAGACCCCTACAATGAGCAGTTCTTC	CASSLEAGDPYNEQFF
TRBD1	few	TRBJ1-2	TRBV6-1	TGTGCCAGCAGGAAGATAACAGGGGGCGAGAACTATGGCTACACCTTC	CASRKITGGENYGYTF
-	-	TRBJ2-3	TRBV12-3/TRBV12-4	TGTGCCAGCAGTTGGCTCCACCAGGGGAGCGGCCTCACAGATACGCAGTATTTT	CASSWLHQGSGLTDTQYF
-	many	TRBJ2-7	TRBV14	TGTGCCAGCAGCCAAGACAGGTCGATCTCCTACGAGCAGTACTTC	CASSQDRSISYEQYF
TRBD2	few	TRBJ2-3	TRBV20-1	TGCAGTGCCTGGACTAGCGGGGTTAGCACAGATACGCAGTATTTT	CSAWTSGVSTDTQYF
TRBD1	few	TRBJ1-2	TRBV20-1	TGCAGTGCTAGAGACGCGGGACAGTACTATGGCTACACCTTC	CSARDAGQYYGYTF
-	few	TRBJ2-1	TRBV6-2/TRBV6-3	TGTGCCAGCAGTTACTCGGCCAGCCTTATTTCCTACAATGAGCAGTTCTTC	CASSYSASLISYNEQFF
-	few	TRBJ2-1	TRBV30	TGTGCCTGGAGTGTAACGAGTAGGTGGTCAGAGCAGTTCTTC	CAWSVTSRWSEQFF
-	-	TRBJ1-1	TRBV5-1	TGCGCCAGCAGCTTGGGGGGCCCTATGAACACTGAAGCTTTCTTT	CASSLGGPMNTEAFF
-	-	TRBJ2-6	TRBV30	TGTGCCTGGAGTGTACATGGGGCCAACGTCCTGACTTTC	CAWSVHGANVLTF
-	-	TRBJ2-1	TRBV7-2	TGTGCCAGCACCCCTCCAGGGCTCGTCTCCTACAATGAGCAGTTCTTC	CASTPPGLVSYNEQFF
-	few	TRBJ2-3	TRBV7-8	TGTGCCAGCAGCTCCTGGACATCGATAGATACGCAGTATTTT	CASSSWTSIDTQYF
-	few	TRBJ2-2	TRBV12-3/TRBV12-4	TGTGCCAGCAGTTTTTTTCAACTGGGCACCGGGGAGCTGTTTTTT	CASSFFQLGTGELFF
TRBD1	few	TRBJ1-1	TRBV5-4	TGTGCCAGCAGCGGATCCGGGACAGTGAACACTGAAGCTTTCTTT	CASSGSGTVNTEAFF
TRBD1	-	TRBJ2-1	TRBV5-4	TGTGCCAGCAGCCTGGCCAGGGGGCCCTACAATGAGCAGTTCTTC	CASSLARGPYNEQFF
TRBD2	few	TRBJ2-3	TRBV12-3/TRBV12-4	TGTGCCAGCAAAGCGGGACCCACAGATACGCAGTATTTT	CASKAGPTDTQYF
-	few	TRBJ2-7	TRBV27	TGTGCCAGCAGTCTCTTAGGAGGACGGGCCTACGAGCAGTACTTC	CASSLLGGRAYEQYF
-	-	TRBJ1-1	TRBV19	TGTGCCAGTATAAGCTGGGGGTCCGCTGAAGCTTTCTTT	CASISWGSAEAFF
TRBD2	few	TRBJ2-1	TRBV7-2	TGTGCCAGCAGCACGATTCCCGGGACTAGCGGGAGAAGCAATGAGCAGTTCTTC	CASSTIPGTSGRSNEQFF
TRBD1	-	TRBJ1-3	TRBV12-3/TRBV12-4	TGTGCCAGCAGGGGACTGGACAGGGGGCACGGAAACACCATATATTTT	CASRGLDRGHGNTIYF
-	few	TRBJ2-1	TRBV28	TGTGCCAGCAGTTTACTTAGGGCGCGGCCAGGTGAGCAGTTCTTC	CASSLLRARPGEQFF
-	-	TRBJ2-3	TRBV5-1	TGCGCCAGCACCCCCAGCGGTACTAGCACAGATACGCAGTATTTT	CASTPSGTSTDTQYF
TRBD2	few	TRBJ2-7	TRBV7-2	TGTGCCAGCAGCTTAGCGATAGCGGGAAAGGTTTCCTACGAGCAGTACTTC	CASSLAIAGKVSYEQYF
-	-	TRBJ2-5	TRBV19	TGTGCCAGTAGACCGGGACAAGGACGGGAGACCCAGTACTTC	CASRPGQGRETQYF
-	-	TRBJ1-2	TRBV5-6	TGTGCCAGCAGCTTCCTTGGGGGCGCAGCTGACTATGGCTACACCTTC	CASSFLGGAADYGYTF
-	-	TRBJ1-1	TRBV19	TGTGCCAGTAGTACGGAGAGTTGGGACACTGAAGCTTTCTTT	CASSTESWDTEAFF
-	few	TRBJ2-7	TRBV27	TGTGCCAGCAGTTTTCTCGGGAGCTCCTACGAGCAGTACTTC	CASSFLGSSYEQYF
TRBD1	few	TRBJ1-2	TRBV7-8	TGTGCCAGCAGCACCCAGCCGGGACAGGGTACCTATGGCTACACCTTC	CASSTQPGQGTYGYTF
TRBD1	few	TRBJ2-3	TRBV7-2	TGTGCCAGCAGCTTAGAACAGGGGCCCACAGATACGCAGTATTTT	CASSLEQGPTDTQYF
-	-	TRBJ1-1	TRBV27	TGTGCCAGCAGTTTACGGACAATGAACACTGAAGCTTTCTTT	CASSLRTMNTEAFF
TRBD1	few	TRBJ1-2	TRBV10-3	TGTGCCATCAGGGAGACAGGGACCTATGGCTACACCTTC	CAIRETGTYGYTF
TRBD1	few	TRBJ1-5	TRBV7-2	TGTGCCAGCAGCAAAGAACAGGGGGCGAATAAGCCCCAGCATTTT	CASSKEQGANKPQHF
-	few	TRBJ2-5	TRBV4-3	TGCGCCAGCAGCCAGCAGGATTACGGAGAGACCCAGTACTTC	CASSQQDYGETQYF
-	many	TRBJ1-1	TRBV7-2	TGTGCCAGCAGCTTGTTCACTGAAGCTTTCTTT	CASSLFTEAFF
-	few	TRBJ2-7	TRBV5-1	TGCGCCAGCAGCTCACAACCCAGGACAGCACAGGTGGACTACGAGCAGTACTTC	CASSSQPRTAQVDYEQYF
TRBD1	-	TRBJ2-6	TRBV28	TGTGCCAGCAGAACCGGACAGGCTGGGGTGTCTGGGGCCAACGTCCTGACTTTC	CASRTGQAGVSGANVLTF
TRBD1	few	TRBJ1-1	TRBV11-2	TGTGCCAGCATATACGGCAAAGGGGGCCATCGGTCTGAAGCTTTCTTT	CASIYGKGGHRSEAFF
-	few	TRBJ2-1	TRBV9	TGTGCCAGCAGCGTAGTAAATGGACCCTACAATGAGCAGTTCTTC	CASSVVNGPYNEQFF
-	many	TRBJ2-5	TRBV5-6	TGTGCCAGCAGCTTTAGACGGCCAGAGACCCAGTACTTC	CASSFRRPETQYF
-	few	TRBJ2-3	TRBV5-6	TGTGCCAGCAGCTTGGATTCTTTGGGACACACAGATACGCAGTATTTT	CASSLDSLGHTDTQYF
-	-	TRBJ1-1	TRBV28	TGTGCCAGCGTCACAGAGAACACTGAAGCTTTCTTT	CASVTENTEAFF
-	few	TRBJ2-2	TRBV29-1	TGCAGCGTTTCTAACACCGGGGAGCTGTTTTTT	CSVSNTGELFF
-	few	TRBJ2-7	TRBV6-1	TGTGCCAGCAGTGCCCTCTCCGGTGGCGAGCAGTACTTC	CASSALSGGEQYF
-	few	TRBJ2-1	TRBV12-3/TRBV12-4	TGTGCCAGCACCCGTACAGACAATGAGCAGTTCTTC	CASTRTDNEQFF
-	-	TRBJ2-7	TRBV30	TGTGCCTGGAGCTCAGCTAGGGGGGTTTTTTACGAGCAGTACTTC	CAWSSARGVFYEQYF
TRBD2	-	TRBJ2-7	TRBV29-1	TGCAGCGGTACGGGAGGGCCCTCCTACGAGCAGTACTTC	CSGTGGPSYEQYF
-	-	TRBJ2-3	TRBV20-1	TGCAGTGCTAGATCTGAACACCTTAGCTTGACTAGTCTCAAGAGATACACAGATACGCAGTATTTT	CSARSEHLSLTSLKRYTDTQYF